These 4 T cell receptor beta chains share one sample of origin, sequenced in a study of vaccination and CD4 T cells after COVID-19. Noted treatment: approximately nine-day PBMC culture with coronavirus spike peptide pools or control peptides (ViraFEST assay). Their antigens are not known. The assay that was used to sequence DNA from cultured CD4+ T cells was the Oncomine TCR Beta short-read assay. TCRdb called the PCR reads again in MiXCR, with one record for every CDR3 protein. The sample carries under 20,000 distinct CDR3 sequences, 23% recorded once. The specimen was cultured CD4+ T cells from blood. The receptors come from a human donor with COVID-19.

The gene calls are TRBV4-1 and TRBJ1-4; 7 nucleotides agree with TRBD1. The V and J ends lost 2 bases and 8 bases, in that order; junction bases with no gene match: 5. In germline, CDR1 is MGHRA, CDR2 YSYEKL. This CDR3 region has 14 residues. CDR3 residues: CASSQIQGNEKLFF. As DNA, the CDR3 is TGCGCCAGCAGCCAAATACAGGGGAACGAAAAACTGTTTTTT.

A few counts support this clonotype. CDR3 region: CATARDNYGYTF. For the CDR3, the DNA is TGTGCCACCGCTAGGGACAACTATGGCTACACCTTC. The rearrangement uses TRBV6-2 or TRBV6-3 and TRBJ1-2, with D possibly matching TRBD1 (5 bases). The CDR3 loop spans 12 amino acids. The V gene's germline CDR1 is MNHEY and CDR2 SVGEGT. V was shortened by 10 bases and J by 2 bases, with 11 bases between the two germline ends.

V and J are TRBV7-3 and TRBJ2-5; D is ambiguous. The CDR3 covers 12 residues. The germline V and J ends were trimmed by 4 bases and 5 bases, with 8 bases remaining between them. CDR1 and CDR2 from the germline V gene are SGHTA and FQGTGA. CDR3 in DNA: TGTGCCAGCAGCTCCCCCGGGGAGACCCAGTACTTC. Encoded protein: CASSSPGETQYF. Full variable domain (outside the CDR3, taken from reference TRBV7-3 and TRBJ2-5): GAGVSQTPSNKVTEKGKYVELRCDPISGHTALYWYRQSLGQGPEFLIYFQGTGAADDSGLPNDRFFAVRPEGSVSTLKIQRTERGDSAVYLCASSSPGETQYFGPGTRLLVL.

The rearrangement uses TRBV12-3 or TRBV12-4 and TRBJ2-1; the match to TRBD2 covers 7 bases. The CDR3 totals 15 residues. The ends lost 5 bases at V and 9 bases at J; junction bases unmatched: 13. The CDR3 region has the DNA TGTGCCAGCAGTCCCTGGGGGGGACTCGGGAGTGAGCAGTTCTTC. Translating it yields CASSPWGGLGSEQFF.